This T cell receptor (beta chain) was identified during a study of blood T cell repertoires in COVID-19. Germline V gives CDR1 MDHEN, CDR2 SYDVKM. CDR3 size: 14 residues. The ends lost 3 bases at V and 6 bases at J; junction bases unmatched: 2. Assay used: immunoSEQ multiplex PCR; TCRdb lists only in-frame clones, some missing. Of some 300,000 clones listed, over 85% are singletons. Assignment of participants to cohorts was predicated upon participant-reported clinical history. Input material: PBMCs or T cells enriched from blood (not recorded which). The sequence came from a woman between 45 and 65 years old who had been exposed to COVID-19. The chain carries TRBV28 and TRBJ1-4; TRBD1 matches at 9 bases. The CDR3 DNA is TGTGCCAGCAGTTTGACAGGGGGATATGAAAAACTGTTTTTT. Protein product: CASSLTGGYEKLFF.